Listed below are T cell receptor beta chains from one sample, sequenced in a study of blood T cell repertoires in COVID-19. Clones were sequenced by immunoSEQ multiplex PCR, and TCRdb holds only the in-frame ones, with some missing. The data hold 90,000 to 130,000 clones, with 72% observed a single time. Sequencing input: peripheral blood. The receptors were gathered from a woman aged 55-69 years with acute or convalescent COVID-19. Each CDR3 is given with its conserved first and last residue.

j_call: TRBJ2-7
cdr3_length: 16
v_call: TRBV5-4
cdr3_aa: CASSLGGLAASYEQYF

j_call: TRBJ2-5
cdr3_length: 13
v_call: TRBV5-1
cdr3_aa: CASSTGGEETQYF

j_call: TRBJ2-7
cdr3_length: 15
v_call: TRBV5-6
cdr3_aa: CASSRRTGLAYEQYF

j_call: TRBJ2-7
cdr3_length: 13
v_call: TRBV7-2
cdr3_aa: CASSADRAAEQYF

j_call: TRBJ1-2
cdr3_length: 15
v_call: TRBV5-3
cdr3_aa: CARSEDRGGNYGYTF

j_call: TRBJ2-3
cdr3_length: 15
v_call: TRBV7-3
cdr3_aa: CASSFRQTPSDTQYF

j_call: TRBJ2-3
cdr3_length: 14
v_call: TRBV6-4
cdr3_aa: CASSVSPGADTQYF

j_call: TRBJ1-5
cdr3_length: 13
v_call: TRBV7-2
cdr3_aa: CASSFDRLQPQHF

j_call: TRBJ2-3
cdr3_length: 12
v_call: TRBV4-1
cdr3_aa: CASSQAGDTQYF

j_call: TRBJ1-4
cdr3_length: 16
v_call: TRBV4-2
cdr3_aa: CASSPPGGTSNEKLFF

j_call: TRBJ2-2
cdr3_length: 14
v_call: TRBV30
cdr3_aa: CAWSVGGFTGELFF

j_call: TRBJ2-1
cdr3_length: 12
v_call: TRBV30
cdr3_aa: CAWTKTYNEQFF

j_call: TRBJ1-3
cdr3_length: 14
v_call: TRBV7-2
cdr3_aa: CASSPDRAGNTIYF

j_call: TRBJ1-2
cdr3_length: 13
v_call: TRBV12-3/TRBV12-4
cdr3_aa: CASSFVQGDGYTF

j_call: TRBJ1-1
cdr3_length: 13
v_call: TRBV6-2/TRBV6-3
cdr3_aa: CASSWPMNTEAFF

j_call: TRBJ1-1
cdr3_length: 14
v_call: TRBV29-1
cdr3_aa: CSVEARRSGTEAFF

j_call: TRBJ1-2
cdr3_length: 15
v_call: TRBV18
cdr3_aa: CASSPQGQTDYGYTF

j_call: TRBJ2-1
cdr3_length: 16
v_call: TRBV29-1
cdr3_aa: CSVEEGLAGGYNEQFF

j_call: TRBJ2-3
cdr3_length: 15
v_call: TRBV24-1
cdr3_aa: CATSDLQPGTDTQYF

j_call: TRBJ1-5
cdr3_length: 15
v_call: TRBV10-3
cdr3_aa: CAISEIDRNNQPQHF